The text below deals with one T cell receptor (beta chain). V lost 6 bases, J lost 7 bases, and 9 bases stayed unmatched. This CDR3 comprises 15 residues. The germline gives CDR1 MDHEN, CDR2 SYDVKM. Libraries were prepared by immunoSEQ multiplex PCR; TCRdb keeps only in-frame clonotypes and omits some of them. This sample has fewer than 200,000 clones, with around nine tenths found just once. The entry originates in a study of blood T cell repertoires in COVID-19. The source material was peripheral blood. This receptor was obtained from a woman between 65 and 79 years old with COVID-19, enrolled during active disease. The chain recombines TRBV28 with TRBJ1-5; 10 bases are shared with TRBD1. The CDR3 protein is CASSWGQGTGQPQHF. For the CDR3, the DNA is TGTGCCAGCAGCTGGGGACAGGGGACGGGACAGCCCCAGCATTTT. Based on the CDR3 plus reference TRBV28 and TRBJ1-5, the full variable domain is DVKVTQSSRYLVKRTGEKVFLECVQDMDHENMFWYRQDPGLGLRLIYFSYDVKMKEKGDIPEGYSVSREKKERFSLILESASTNQTSMYLCASSWGQGTGQPQHFGDGTRLSIL.